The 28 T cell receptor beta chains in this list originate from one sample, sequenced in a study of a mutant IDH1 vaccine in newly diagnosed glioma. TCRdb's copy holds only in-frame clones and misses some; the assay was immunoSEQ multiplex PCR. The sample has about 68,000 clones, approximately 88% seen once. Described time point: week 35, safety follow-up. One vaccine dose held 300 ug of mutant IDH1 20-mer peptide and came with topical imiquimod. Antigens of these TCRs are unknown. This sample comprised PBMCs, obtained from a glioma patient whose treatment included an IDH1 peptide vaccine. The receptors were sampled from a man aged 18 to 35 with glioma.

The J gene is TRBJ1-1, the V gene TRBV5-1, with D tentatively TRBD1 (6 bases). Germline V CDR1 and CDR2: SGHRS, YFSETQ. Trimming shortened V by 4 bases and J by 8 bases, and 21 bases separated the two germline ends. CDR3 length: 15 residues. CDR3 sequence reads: CASSPGELDLGEAFF. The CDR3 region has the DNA TGCGCCAGCAGCCCAGGGGAGTTGGACCTGGGGGAAGCTTTCTTT.

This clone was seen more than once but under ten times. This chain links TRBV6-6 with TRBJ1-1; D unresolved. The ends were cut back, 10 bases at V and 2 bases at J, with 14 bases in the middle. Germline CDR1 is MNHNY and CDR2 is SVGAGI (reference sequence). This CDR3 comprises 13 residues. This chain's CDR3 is CATPGAPNTEAFF. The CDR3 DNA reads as TGTGCCACCCCGGGAGCCCCAAACACTGAAGCTTTCTTT.

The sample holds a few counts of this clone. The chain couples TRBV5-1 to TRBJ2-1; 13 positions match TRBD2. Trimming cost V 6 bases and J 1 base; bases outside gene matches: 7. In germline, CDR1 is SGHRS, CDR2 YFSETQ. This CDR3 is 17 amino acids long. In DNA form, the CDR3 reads TGCGCCAGCACCCCCGGACTAGCGGGGGTGTCCTACAATGAGCAGTTCTTC. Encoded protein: CASTPGLAGVSYNEQFF.

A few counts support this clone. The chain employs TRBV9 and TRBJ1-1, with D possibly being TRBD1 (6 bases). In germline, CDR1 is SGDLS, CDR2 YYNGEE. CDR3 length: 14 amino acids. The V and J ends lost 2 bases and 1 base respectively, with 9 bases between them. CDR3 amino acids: CASSVLGGNTEAFF. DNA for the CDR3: TGTGCCAGCAGCGTTCTAGGGGGGAACACTGAAGCTTTCTTT.

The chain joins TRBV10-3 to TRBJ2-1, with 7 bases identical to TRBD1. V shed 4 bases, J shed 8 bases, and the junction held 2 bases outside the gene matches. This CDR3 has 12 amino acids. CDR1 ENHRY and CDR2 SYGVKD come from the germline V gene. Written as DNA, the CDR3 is TGTGCCATCAGTGGTCAGGGGGATGAGCAGTTCTTC. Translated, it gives CAISGQGDEQFF.

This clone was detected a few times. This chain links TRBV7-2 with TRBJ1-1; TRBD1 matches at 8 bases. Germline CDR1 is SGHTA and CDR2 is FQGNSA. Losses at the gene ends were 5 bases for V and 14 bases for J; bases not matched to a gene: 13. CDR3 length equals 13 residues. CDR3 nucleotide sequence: TGTGCCAGCAGCCGTGGACAGGGCTCACCAACGTTCTTT. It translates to CASSRGQGSPTFF. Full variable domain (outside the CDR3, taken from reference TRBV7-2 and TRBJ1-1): GAGVSQSPSNKVTEKGKDVELRCDPISGHTALYWYRQSLGQGLEFLIYFQGNSAPDKSGLPSDRFSAERTGGSVSTLTIQRTQQEDSAVYLCASSRGQGSPTFFGQGTRLTVV.

The CDR3 region is CASGQDFTGTVNLRANTEAFF. The CDR3 bases are TGTGCTAGTGGTCAGGATTTCACCGGGACAGTCAACCTAAGGGCGAACACTGAAGCTTTCTTT. The gene calls are TRBV12-5 and TRBJ1-1, with 7 positions matching TRBD1. The germline gives CDR1 LGHNT, CDR2 FRNRAP. V gave up 5 bases and J gave up 1 base; unmatched junction bases: 25. This CDR3 comprises 21 residues.

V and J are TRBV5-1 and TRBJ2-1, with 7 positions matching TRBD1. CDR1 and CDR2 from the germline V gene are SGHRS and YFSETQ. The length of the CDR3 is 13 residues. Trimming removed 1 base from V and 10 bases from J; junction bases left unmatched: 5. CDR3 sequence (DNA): TGCGCCAGCAGCTTGTGGACAGGTCCGGAGCAGTTCTTC. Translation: CASSLWTGPEQFF. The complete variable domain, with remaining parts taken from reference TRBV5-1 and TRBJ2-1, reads KAGVTQTPRYLIKTRGQQVTLSCSPISGHRSVSWYQQTPGQGLQFLFEYFSETQRNKGNFPGRFSGRQFSNSRSEMNVSTLELGDSALYLCASSLWTGPEQFFGPGTRLTVL.

CDR3 DNA: TGTGCCAGTTCTCAGCGCGCTATCACCAATGAGCAGTTCTTC. This sequence encodes CASSQRAITNEQFF. The chain recombines TRBV19 with TRBJ2-1; no clear D. V was cut by 8 bases and J by 6 bases, with 17 bases left in between. Germline CDR1 LNHDA, CDR2 SQIVND (reference sequence). The CDR3 is 14 amino acids.

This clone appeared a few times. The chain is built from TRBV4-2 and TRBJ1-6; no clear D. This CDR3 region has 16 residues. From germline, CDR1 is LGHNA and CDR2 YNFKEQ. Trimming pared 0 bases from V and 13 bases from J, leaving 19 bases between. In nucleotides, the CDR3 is TGTGCCAGCAGCCAAGAACCCCGGCCCTTAACGGCGCCCCTCCACTTT. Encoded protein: CASSQEPRPLTAPLHF.

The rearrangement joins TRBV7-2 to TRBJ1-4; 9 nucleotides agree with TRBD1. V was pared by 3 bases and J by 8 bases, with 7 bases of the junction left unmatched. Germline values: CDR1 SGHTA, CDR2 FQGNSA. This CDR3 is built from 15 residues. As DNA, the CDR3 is TGTGCCAGCAGCTTTAACAGGGGGCTAGACGAAAAACTGTTTTTT. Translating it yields CASSFNRGLDEKLFF.

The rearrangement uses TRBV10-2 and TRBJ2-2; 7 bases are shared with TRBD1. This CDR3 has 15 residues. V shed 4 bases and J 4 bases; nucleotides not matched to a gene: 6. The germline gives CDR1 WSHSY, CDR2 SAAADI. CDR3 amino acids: CASSGRQGVTGELFF. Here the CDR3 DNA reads TGCGCCAGCAGTGGACGACAGGGAGTCACCGGGGAGCTGTTTTTT.

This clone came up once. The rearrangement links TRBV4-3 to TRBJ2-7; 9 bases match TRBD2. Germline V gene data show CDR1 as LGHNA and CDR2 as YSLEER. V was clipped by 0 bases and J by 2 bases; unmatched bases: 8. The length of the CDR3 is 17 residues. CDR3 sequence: CASSQEGGASGTYEQYF. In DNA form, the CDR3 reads TGCGCCAGCAGCCAAGAGGGAGGGGCTAGCGGGACCTACGAGCAGTACTTC.

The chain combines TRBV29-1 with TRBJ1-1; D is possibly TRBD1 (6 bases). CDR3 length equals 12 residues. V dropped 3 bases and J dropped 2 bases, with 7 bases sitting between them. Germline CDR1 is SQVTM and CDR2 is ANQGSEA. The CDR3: CSVEDSNTEAFF. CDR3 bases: TGCAGCGTTGAGGACAGTAACACTGAAGCTTTCTTT.

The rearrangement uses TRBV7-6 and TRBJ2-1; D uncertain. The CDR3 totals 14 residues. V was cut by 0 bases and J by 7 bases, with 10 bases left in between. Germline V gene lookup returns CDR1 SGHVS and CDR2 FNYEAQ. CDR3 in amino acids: CASSLAGYLNEQFF. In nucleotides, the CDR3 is TGTGCCAGCAGCTTAGCTGGGTACTTGAATGAGCAGTTCTTC.

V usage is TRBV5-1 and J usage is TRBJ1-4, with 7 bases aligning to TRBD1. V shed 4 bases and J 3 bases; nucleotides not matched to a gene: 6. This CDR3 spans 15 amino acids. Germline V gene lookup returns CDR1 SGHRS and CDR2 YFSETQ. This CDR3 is CASSATGAANEKLFF. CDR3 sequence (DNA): TGCGCCAGCAGCGCAACAGGGGCGGCTAATGAAAAACTGTTTTTT.

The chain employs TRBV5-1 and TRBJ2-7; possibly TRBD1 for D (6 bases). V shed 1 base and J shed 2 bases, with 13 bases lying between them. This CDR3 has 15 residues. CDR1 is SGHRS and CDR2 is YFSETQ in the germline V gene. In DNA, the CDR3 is TGCGCCAGCAGCTTGTTAGCAGGGGCCGCCTACGAGCAGTACTTC. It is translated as CASSLLAGAAYEQYF.

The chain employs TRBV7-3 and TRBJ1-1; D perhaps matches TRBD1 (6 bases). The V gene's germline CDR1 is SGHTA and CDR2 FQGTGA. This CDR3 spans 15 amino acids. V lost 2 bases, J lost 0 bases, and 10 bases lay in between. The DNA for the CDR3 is TGTGCCAGCAGCTTATCCAACAGGGTGAACACTGAAGCTTTCTTT. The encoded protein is CASSLSNRVNTEAFF.

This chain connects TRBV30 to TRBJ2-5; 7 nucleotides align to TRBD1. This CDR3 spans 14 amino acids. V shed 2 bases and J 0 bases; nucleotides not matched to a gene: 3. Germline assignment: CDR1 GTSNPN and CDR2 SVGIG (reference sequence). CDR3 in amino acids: CAWSKGAYQETQYF. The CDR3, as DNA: TGTGCCTGGAGTAAGGGGGCCTACCAAGAGACCCAGTACTTC. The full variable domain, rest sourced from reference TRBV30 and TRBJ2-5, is SQTIHQWPATLVQPVGSPLSLECTVEGTSNPNLYWYRQAAGRGLQLLFYSVGIGQISSEVPQNLSASRPQDRQFILSSKKLLLSDSGFYLCAWSKGAYQETQYFGPGTRLLVL.

The CDR3 coding sequence is TGTGCTAGTGCCCTAATTGGGGGAACTGAAGCTTTCTTT. Translated, it gives CASALIGGTEAFF. The chain uses TRBV12-5 and TRBJ1-1, with a weak D call TRBD1 (5 bases). V was clipped by 7 bases and J by 5 bases, with 14 bases between them. Germline CDR1 LGHNT, CDR2 FRNRAP. The CDR3 has 13 residues.

The CDR3 is CASRLGSFRDNEQFF. CDR3 in DNA: TGTGCCAGCAGACTTGGGAGTTTCAGAGACAATGAGCAGTTCTTC. The rearrangement links TRBV6-1 to TRBJ2-1; a possible D gene is TRBD2 (5 bases). Deletions cut 6 bases from V and 5 bases from J, with 17 bases between. The CDR3 sequence is 15 residues long. Germline CDR1 MNHNS, CDR2 SASEGT.

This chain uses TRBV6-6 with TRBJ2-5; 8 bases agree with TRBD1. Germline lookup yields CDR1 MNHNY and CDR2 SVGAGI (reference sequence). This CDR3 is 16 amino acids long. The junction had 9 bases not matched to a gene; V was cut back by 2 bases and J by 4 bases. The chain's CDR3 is CASSYGNRGFGETQYF. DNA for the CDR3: TGTGCCAGCAGTTACGGAAACAGGGGGTTTGGAGAGACCCAGTACTTC.

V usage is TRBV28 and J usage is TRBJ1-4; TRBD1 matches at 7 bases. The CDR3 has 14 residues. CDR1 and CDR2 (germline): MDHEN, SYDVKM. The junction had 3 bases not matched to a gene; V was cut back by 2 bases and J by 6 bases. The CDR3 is CASSLGGGDEKLFF. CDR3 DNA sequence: TGTGCCAGCAGTTTAGGAGGGGGCGATGAAAAACTGTTTTTT.

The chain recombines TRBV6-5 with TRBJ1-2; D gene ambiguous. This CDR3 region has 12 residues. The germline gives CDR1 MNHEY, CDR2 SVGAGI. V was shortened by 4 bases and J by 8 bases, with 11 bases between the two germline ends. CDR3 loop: CASSWGGHGYTF. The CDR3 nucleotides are TGTGCCAGCAGTTGGGGAGGGCACGGCTACACCTTC.

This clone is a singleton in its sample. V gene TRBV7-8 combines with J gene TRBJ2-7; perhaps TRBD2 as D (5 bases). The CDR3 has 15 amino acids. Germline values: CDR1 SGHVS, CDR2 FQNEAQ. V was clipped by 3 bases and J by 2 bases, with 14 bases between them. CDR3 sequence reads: CASSLEDHGTYEQYF. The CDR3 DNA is TGTGCCAGCAGCTTGGAGGACCACGGGACCTACGAGCAGTACTTC.

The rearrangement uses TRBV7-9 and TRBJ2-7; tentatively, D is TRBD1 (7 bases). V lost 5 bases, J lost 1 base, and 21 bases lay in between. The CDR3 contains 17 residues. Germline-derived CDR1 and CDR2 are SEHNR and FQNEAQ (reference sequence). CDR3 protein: CASSPTQGTRTSYEQYF. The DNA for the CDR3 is TGTGCCAGCAGCCCGACACAGGGGACTCGGACGTCCTACGAGCAGTACTTC.

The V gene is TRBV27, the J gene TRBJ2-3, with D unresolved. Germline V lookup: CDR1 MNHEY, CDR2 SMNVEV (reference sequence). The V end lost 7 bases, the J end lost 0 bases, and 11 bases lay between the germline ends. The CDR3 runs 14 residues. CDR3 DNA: TGTGCCAGCAACTGGGGTCCAAGCACAGATACGCAGTATTTT. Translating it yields CASNWGPSTDTQYF.

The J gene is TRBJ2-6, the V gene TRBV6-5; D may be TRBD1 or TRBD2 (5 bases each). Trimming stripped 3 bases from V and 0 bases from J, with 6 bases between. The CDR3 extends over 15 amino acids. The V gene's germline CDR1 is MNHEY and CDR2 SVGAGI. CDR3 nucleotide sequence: TGTGCCAGCAGTTATGGGGGCTCTGGGGCCAACGTCCTGACTTTC. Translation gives CASSYGGSGANVLTF.